The T cell receptor (beta chain) under discussion was sequenced for a study of shared clonotypes between healthy human individuals. This clone showed up many times. Using immunoSEQ multiplex PCR, the repertoire was profiled, and TCRdb retains in-frame clones only, with some absent. The sample consists of about 600,000 clones, just over 75% of them appearing once. CDR3 size: 11 residues. Trimming stripped 3 bases from V and 13 bases from J, with 12 bases between. The V gene's germline CDR1 is MDHEN and CDR2 SYDVKM. The sequenced sample consisted of PBMCs. This chain joins TRBV28 and TRBJ1-1; D gene unclear. The clonotype comes from a woman aged 40 to 49 in good health. Some clones in this sample may be carry-over from other donors' samples. The CDR3 sequence: CASSFGVKNFF. The CDR3 nucleotides read TGTGCCAGCAGTTTCGGGGTCAAGAATTTCTTT.